The 32 T cell receptor beta chains listed next were all sequenced from one sample in a study of T cells in Graves' hyperthyroidism and ophthalmopathy. RNA transcripts yielded amplified TCR beta CDR3 regions. Primed by the HTBI set, a first-round RT-PCR was run on the TCR CDR3. TCRdb re-derived calls from the multiplex PCR reads in MiXCR, one entry per CDR3 protein. Found here are about 380,000 distinct CDR3 sequences, roughly 18% of them singletons; the top ten hold around 40%. Sequencing was carried out using blood. Receptors were obtained from a man aged 18 to 29 with Graves' ophthalmopathy.

This clonotype was seen at least ten times. V and J are TRBV24-1 and TRBJ2-5; D might be TRBD2 (7 bases). From germline, CDR1 is KGHDR and CDR2 SFDVKD. V lost 9 bases, J lost 0 bases, and 16 bases lay in between. The CDR3 runs to 15 residues. The CDR3 here is CATAGAPPYQETQYF. CDR3 bases: TGTGCCACCGCGGGGGCACCACCGTACCAAGAGACCCAGTACTTC.

There are a few counts of this clonotype. The V and J genes are TRBV6-2 or TRBV6-3 and TRBJ1-2; 8 bases align to TRBD1. The CDR3 is 16 residues long. Germline V gene data show CDR1 as MNHEY and CDR2 as SVGEGT. V lost 6 bases, J lost 4 bases, and 13 bases stayed unmatched. DNA for the CDR3: TGTGCCAGCAGACCTAGGCGGACAGGGTATCCCTATGGCTACACCTTC. Encoded protein: CASRPRRTGYPYGYTF.

CDR3 residues: CASSLSSGRAYEQFF. For the CDR3, the DNA is TGCGCCAGCAGCTTGTCTAGCGGGAGGGCCTATGAGCAGTTCTTC. This chain joins TRBV5-1 and TRBJ2-1; 12 nucleotides match TRBD2. The CDR3 spans 15 residues. J was trimmed by 8 bases and V by 1 base; bases with no gene match: 4. Germline V gene data show CDR1 as SGHRS and CDR2 as YFSETQ. The variable domain in full, with the rest retrieved from reference TRBV5-1 and TRBJ2-1, is KAGVTQTPRYLIKTRGQQVTLSCSPISGHRSVSWYQQTPGQGLQFLFEYFSETQRNKGNFPGRFSGRQFSNSRSEMNVSTLELGDSALYLCASSLSSGRAYEQFFGPGTRLTVL.

This clonotype was seen many times. The rearrangement uses TRBV13 and TRBJ2-3; TRBD2 matches 8 bases. CDR3 length: 16 amino acids. Germline V lookup: CDR1 PRHDT, CDR2 FYEKMQ (reference sequence). With 5 bases clipped from V and 4 bases from J, the junction kept 11 bases outside the gene matches. CDR3: CASSARLATAPDTQYF. The CDR3 region has the DNA TGTGCCAGCAGCGCCCGACTAGCGACGGCCCCAGATACGCAGTATTTT.

This clonotype was detected only a few times. The V and J genes are TRBV7-9 and TRBJ1-6; D gene unclear. This CDR3 region has 14 residues. Germline CDR1 is SEHNR and CDR2 is FQNEAQ (reference sequence). Trimming cost V 5 bases and J 8 bases, with 13 bases left between them. The CDR3 spells CASSPLGGHSPLHF. The CDR3 DNA reads TGTGCCAGCAGCCCCCTAGGTGGGCATTCACCCCTCCACTTT.

The sample holds a few counts of this clonotype. The J gene is TRBJ2-1, the V gene TRBV5-1, with TRBD1 matching over 10 bases. Per germline, CDR1 SGHRS and CDR2 YFSETQ. The CDR3 covers 15 residues. The trim removed 2 bases at V and 6 bases at J, leaving 5 bases unmatched. The CDR3 here is CASSFQGQGINEQFF. For the CDR3, the DNA is TGCGCCAGCAGCTTTCAGGGACAGGGGATCAATGAGCAGTTCTTC.

This chain links TRBV4-1 with TRBJ2-1; no definite D call. This CDR3 has 15 amino acids. The V gene's germline CDR1 is MGHRA and CDR2 YSYEKL. V lost 1 base, J lost 8 bases, and 15 bases lay in between. This CDR3 is CASSQVSSGYHEQFF. Written as DNA, the CDR3 is TGCGCCAGCAGCCAAGTTAGCTCCGGGTACCATGAGCAGTTCTTC.

In its sample, this clonotype was seen many times. This chain uses TRBV28 with TRBJ1-6; 7 bases fit TRBD1. V lost 3 bases and J lost 10; bases outside the gene matches: 9. CDR3 length: 15 residues. CDR1 and CDR2 from the germline V gene are MDHEN and SYDVKM. This CDR3 is CASSFPTGLGSPLHF. In nucleotides, the CDR3 is TGTGCCAGCAGTTTCCCGACAGGGCTTGGATCACCCCTCCACTTT.

The chain is built from TRBV7-3 and TRBJ1-2; D gene unclear. This CDR3 region has 12 residues. CDR1 and CDR2 from the germline V gene are SGHTA and FQGTGA. V gave up 4 bases and J gave up 6 bases, with 9 bases separating them. The CDR3 reads CASSSDGNGYTF. CDR3 DNA: TGTGCCAGCAGCTCGGACGGTAATGGCTACACCTTC.

This clonotype occurred a few times. The CDR3 region has the DNA TGTGCCAGCAGCTGGACAGGGGGAGGTGAGCAGTTCTTC. Translation gives CASSWTGGGEQFF. V and J are TRBV5-6 and TRBJ2-1; 10 bases are shared with TRBD1. CDR1 is SGHDT, CDR2 YYEEEE, per germline. The V gene end was trimmed by 3 bases and the J gene end by 9 bases; junction bases not matched to a gene: 3. CDR3 length equals 13 residues.

The genes are TRBV7-8 and TRBJ1-5, with a weak D call TRBD1 (6 bases). Trimming shortened V by 0 bases and J by 4 bases, and 10 bases separated the two germline ends. CDR3 length: 15 amino acids. CDR1 and CDR2 from the germline V gene are SGHVS and FQNEAQ. The CDR3 protein is CASSLADRGNQPQHF. The CDR3 DNA reads as TGTGCCAGCAGCTTAGCGGATAGGGGGAATCAGCCCCAGCATTTT.

This clonotype qualifies as large. Here the CDR3 reads CASSLEQASRTDTQYF. CDR3 in DNA: TGCGCCAGCAGCTTGGAACAGGCCTCTCGCACAGATACGCAGTATTTT. The V and J genes are TRBV5-1 and TRBJ2-3, with a tentative D call TRBD1 (5 bases). This CDR3 is built from 16 residues. V was trimmed by 0 bases and J by 1 base, leaving 12 bases between them. Germline values: CDR1 SGHRS, CDR2 YFSETQ.

This clonotype has ten or more counts. V gene TRBV20-1 combines with J gene TRBJ2-7, with 9 positions matching TRBD1. The CDR3 runs 15 residues. Germline loops: CDR1 DFQATT, CDR2 SNEGSKA (reference sequence). The trim removed 3 bases at V and 3 bases at J, leaving 9 bases unmatched. CDR3 DNA: TGCAGTGCTAGCATAATAGGGACAGGGAACTACGAGCAGTACTTC. It is translated as CSASIIGTGNYEQYF.

This clonotype has ten or more counts. The chain combines TRBV12-3 or TRBV12-4 with TRBJ2-5; perhaps D is TRBD1 or TRBD2 (5 bases each). Trimming left V 10 bases short and J 5 bases short, with 20 bases between. This CDR3 is 14 amino acids long. The CDR3 DNA reads as TGTGCCACCTCAAAATCGGGGCCTTGGGAGACCCAGTACTTC. It is translated as CATSKSGPWETQYF.

This clonotype was observed a handful of times. This rearrangement joins TRBV3-1 to TRBJ1-3; D not certain. V dropped 6 bases and J dropped 4 bases, with 16 bases sitting between them. This CDR3 contains 15 residues. Germline CDR1 LGHDT, CDR2 YNNKEL (reference sequence). The CDR3 DNA reads TGTGCCAGCAGTTCCCTCGTTCCCTCGGGAAACACCATATATTTT. Encoded protein: CASSSLVPSGNTIYF.

Many counts were recorded for this clonotype. V gene TRBV5-1 combines with J gene TRBJ2-5, with TRBD1 matching 7 bases. The V gene's germline CDR1 is SGHRS and CDR2 YFSETQ. Trimming cost V 3 bases and J 0 bases; bases outside gene matches: 2. This CDR3 has 14 amino acids. Here the CDR3 reads CASSSGTDQETQYF. The DNA of the CDR3 is TGCGCCAGCAGCTCCGGGACAGACCAAGAGACCCAGTACTTC.

Comment on this clonotype: The germline gene is not matched at one end of the junction; a read error may be the cause. This chain connects TRBV10-3 to TRBJ1-2; 7 nucleotides align to TRBD1. The CDR3 is made up of 14 amino acids. Germline V lookup: CDR1 ENHRY, CDR2 SYGVKD. CDR3 nucleotide sequence: TGTGCCAGCAGTAGTCCGGGACAGAACTATGGCTACACCTTC. Translating it yields CASSSPGQNYGYTF.

The V and J genes are TRBV4-2 and TRBJ2-6; TRBD1 matches 7 bases. Germline CDR1 LGHNA, CDR2 YNFKEQ. V shed 3 bases and J 0 bases; nucleotides not matched to a gene: 11. This CDR3 spans 19 amino acids. The CDR3 here is CASSHTSGTAFSGANVLTF. The CDR3 region has the DNA TGTGCCAGCAGCCATACTTCCGGGACAGCGTTCTCTGGGGCCAACGTCCTGACTTTC.

This clonotype occurred many times. The chain uses TRBV7-2 and TRBJ2-7; D gene uncertain. Germline lookup yields CDR1 SGHTA and CDR2 FQGNSA. The CDR3 spans 15 residues. Trimming took 3 bases from V and 0 from J, leaving 12 bases between them. The CDR3 loop is CASSFVQDPSYEQYF. In DNA form, the CDR3 reads TGTGCCAGCAGCTTCGTTCAGGATCCCTCCTACGAGCAGTACTTC.

The V and J genes are TRBV20-1 and TRBJ2-3; weak D call: TRBD1 (6 bases). CDR1 and CDR2 (germline): DFQATT, SNEGSKA (reference sequence). This CDR3 spans 12 amino acids. The V end was cut by 6 bases, the J end by 7 bases, with 14 bases between. The CDR3 DNA reads as TGCAGTGCGAGGGACATCGGCCATACGCAGTATTTT. It encodes CSARDIGHTQYF.

The rearrangement joins TRBV29-1 to TRBJ2-7; the match to TRBD1 covers 10 bases. J was trimmed by 3 bases and V by 6 bases; bases with no gene match: 23. Germline lookup yields CDR1 SQVTM and CDR2 ANQGSEA. The CDR3 sequence is 19 residues long. CDR3 protein: CSVTTTRTEEGQGYYEQYF. CDR3 DNA sequence: TGCAGCGTGACAACCACCCGGACCGAGGAGGGACAGGGGTACTACGAGCAGTACTTC.

The chain is built from TRBV19 and TRBJ2-4, with TRBD2 matching over 8 bases. This CDR3 has 16 residues. V shed 7 bases and J 3 bases; nucleotides not matched to a gene: 11. Germline assignment: CDR1 LNHDA and CDR2 SQIVND (reference sequence). The CDR3 region has the DNA TGTGCCAGTACCGACTTAGCGGGATCCGACAAAAACATTCAGTACTTC. Protein sequence: CASTDLAGSDKNIQYF.

This chain joins TRBV24-1 and TRBJ2-5, with 7 bases matching TRBD1. In germline, CDR1 is KGHDR, CDR2 SFDVKD. The CDR3 has 16 amino acids. The J segment lost 1 base and the V segment lost 4 bases, leaving 8 bases of the junction unmatched. The CDR3 DNA reads as TGTGCCACCAGTGAAACGGGACAGCGAGCCCAAGAGACCCAGTACTTC. As protein: CATSETGQRAQETQYF.

This clonotype was seen many times. The rearrangement joins TRBV12-3 or TRBV12-4 to TRBJ2-5; 10 nucleotides line up with TRBD2. The CDR3 is 15 residues long. V was clipped by 7 bases and J by 2 bases; unmatched bases: 7. CDR3 DNA sequence: TGTGCCAGCACCCAGCGTAGCGGGGGGCAAGAGACCCAGTACTTC. This sequence encodes CASTQRSGGQETQYF.

This clonotype was seen a few times. V is TRBV7-8 and J is TRBJ1-2; D is unclear. Looked up from germline, CDR1 is SGHVS and CDR2 is FQNEAQ. The CDR3 is 13 residues long. Trimming cost V 5 bases and J 5 bases, with 12 bases left between them. CDR3 protein: CASSADPTYGYTF. DNA of the CDR3: TGTGCCAGCAGCGCGGATCCCACATATGGCTACACCTTC.

V is TRBV3-1 and J is TRBJ1-4; D is unclear. V lost 2 bases, J lost 5 bases, and 9 bases lay in between. The CDR3 runs to 14 residues. Germline CDR1 reads LGHDT; CDR2 reads YNNKEL (reference sequence). The CDR3: CASSQFTANEKLFF. CDR3 DNA: TGTGCCAGCAGCCAATTTACTGCGAATGAAAAACTGTTTTTT.

This clonotype was recorded at least ten times. The V and J genes are TRBV11-2 and TRBJ1-1; D gene ambiguous. The CDR3 has 14 residues. Trimming shortened V by 1 base and J by 0 bases, and 6 bases separated the two germline ends. Per germline, CDR1 SGHAT and CDR2 FQNNGV. In DNA form, the CDR3 reads TGTGCCAGCAGCTTAGGGTCGGTGAACACTGAAGCTTTCTTT. Residues: CASSLGSVNTEAFF.

The chain recombines TRBV9 with TRBJ2-1; TRBD2 agrees at 16 bases. Germline V gene lookup returns CDR1 SGDLS and CDR2 YYNGEE. V lost 0 bases and J lost 9; bases outside the gene matches: 3. This CDR3 contains 16 residues. CDR3 sequence reads: CASSVAGTSGRAEQFF. The CDR3 region has the DNA TGTGCCAGCAGCGTAGCCGGGACTAGCGGGAGGGCTGAGCAGTTCTTC.

This clonotype was observed many times. This sequence joins TRBV3-1 and TRBJ2-1; 10 bases line up with TRBD2. The CDR3 spans 14 residues. CDR1 LGHDT and CDR2 YNNKEL come from the germline V gene (reference sequence). Trimming cost V 7 bases and J 9 bases; bases outside gene matches: 9. CDR3 DNA: TGTGCCAGCAACACAGCGGGGGGGCTTGGTGAGCAGTTCTTC. Encoded protein: CASNTAGGLGEQFF.

This clonotype was found many times. The chain uses TRBV20-1 and TRBJ1-5; D is unresolved. V was pared by 7 bases and J by 0 bases, with 13 bases between. Germline lookup yields CDR1 DFQATT and CDR2 SNEGSKA (reference sequence). This CDR3 contains 14 residues. For the CDR3, the DNA is TGCAGTGGGGGAGCGGGAAATAGCAATCAGCCCCAGCATTTT. Protein: CSGGAGNSNQPQHF.

The chain couples TRBV5-1 to TRBJ2-5, with 7 bases identical to TRBD1. With V trimmed by 0 bases and J by 3 bases, 5 bases remained unmatched. The CDR3 has 15 amino acids. Germline V lookup: CDR1 SGHRS, CDR2 YFSETQ. The CDR3 here is CASSLGQGVEETQYF. Written as DNA, the CDR3 is TGCGCCAGCAGCTTGGGTCAGGGGGTAGAAGAGACCCAGTACTTC.

The V gene is TRBV2, the J gene TRBJ2-1, with a possible D match to TRBD1 (5 bases). V shed 1 base and J shed 4 bases, with 11 bases lying between them. From germline, CDR1 is SNHLY and CDR2 FYNNEI. The CDR3 sequence is 15 residues long. DNA for the CDR3: TGTGCCAGCAGTGAAGATTGGACACCGTACAATGAGCAGTTCTTC. It specifies CASSEDWTPYNEQFF.